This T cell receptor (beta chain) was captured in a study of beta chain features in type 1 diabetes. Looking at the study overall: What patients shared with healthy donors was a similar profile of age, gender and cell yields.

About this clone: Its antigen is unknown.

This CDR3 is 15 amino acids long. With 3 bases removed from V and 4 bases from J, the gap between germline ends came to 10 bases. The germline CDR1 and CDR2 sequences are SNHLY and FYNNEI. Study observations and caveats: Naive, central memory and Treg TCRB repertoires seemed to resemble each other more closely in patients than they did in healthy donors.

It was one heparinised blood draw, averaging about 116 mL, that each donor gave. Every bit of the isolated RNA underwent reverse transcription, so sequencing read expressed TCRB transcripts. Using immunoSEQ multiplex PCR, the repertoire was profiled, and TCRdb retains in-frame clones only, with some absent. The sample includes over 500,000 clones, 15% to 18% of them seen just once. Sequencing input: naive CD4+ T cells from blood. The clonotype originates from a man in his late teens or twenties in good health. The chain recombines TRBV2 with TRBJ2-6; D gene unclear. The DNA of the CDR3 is TGTGCCAGCAGTGAGGGGTCCCCCGGGGCCAACGTCCTGACTTTC. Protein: CASSEGSPGANVLTF.